This is a list of T cell receptor beta chains from one sample in a study of blood T cell repertoires in COVID-19. Clones were sequenced by immunoSEQ multiplex PCR, and TCRdb holds only the in-frame ones, with some missing. The table has about 430,000 clones, 80% to 90% seen once. Sequencing was performed on PBMCs or T cells enriched from blood (not recorded which). Every receptor here comes from a man aged 30 to 39 who had recovered from COVID-19. Each CDR3 is given with its conserved first and last residue. The order of the fields is J gene, CDR3 length, V gene, D gene, CDR3 protein, CDR3 DNA. D genes are given only for firm matches.

TRBJ2-1 15 TRBV5-4 - CASSQGGDAYNEQFF TGTGCCAGCAGCCAAGGAGGTGATGCCTACAATGAGCAGTTCTTC
TRBJ1-1 15 TRBV7-6 - CASSLGEGGNTEAFF TGTGCCAGCAGCTTAGGGGAGGGGGGAAACACTGAAGCTTTCTTT
TRBJ1-6 13 TRBV16 TRBD1 CASSHGQGSPLHF TGTGCCAGCAGCCACGGACAGGGCTCACCCCTCCACTTT
TRBJ2-3 14 TRBV6-5 - CASSYGGGADTQYF TGTGCCAGCAGTTACGGGGGGGGCGCAGATACGCAGTATTTT
TRBJ2-5 16 TRBV19 - CASSMGQGRLQETQYF TGTGCCAGTAGTATGGGGCAGGGGCGACTCCAAGAGACCCAGTACTTC
TRBJ1-3 16 TRBV18 TRBD1 CASSEGQGITGNTIYF TGTGCCAGCTCAGAAGGACAGGGGATTACTGGAAACACCATATATTTT
TRBJ1-5 13 TRBV6-5 - CASRGGGSQPQHF TGTGCCAGCAGGGGGGGCGGGAGTCAGCCCCAGCATTTT
TRBJ1-5 15 TRBV6-6 - CASSYAAGMYQPQHF TGTGCCAGCAGTTACGCGGCAGGGATGTATCAGCCCCAGCATTTT
TRBJ2-7 16 TRBV27 TRBD2 CASSLAAAGGLYEQYF TGTGCCAGCAGTTTAGCGGCAGCGGGAGGGCTTTACGAGCAGTACTTC
TRBJ1-2 15 TRBV19 - CATLRGGQSNYGYTF TGTGCCACCCTCCGTGGAGGGCAGTCTAACTATGGCTACACCTTC
TRBJ2-7 13 TRBV7-6 - CASSSSPVNEQYF TGTGCCAGCAGCTCCTCACCGGTTAACGAGCAGTACTTC
TRBJ1-1 11 TRBV7-2 - CASSEATEAFF TGTGCCAGCAGCGAAGCCACGGAAGCTTTCTTT
TRBJ1-6 13 TRBV5-6 - CASSLDSFSPLHF TGTGCCAGCAGCCTCGACAGTTTCTCACCCCTCCACTTT
TRBJ2-7 15 TRBV27 TRBD2 CASATGGGGTYEQYF TGTGCCAGCGCCACGGGGGGCGGGGGGACCTACGAGCAGTACTTC
TRBJ1-1 14 TRBV11-2 TRBD1 CASSEGQPGTEAFF TGTGCCAGCAGCGAGGGACAGCCTGGCACTGAAGCTTTCTTT